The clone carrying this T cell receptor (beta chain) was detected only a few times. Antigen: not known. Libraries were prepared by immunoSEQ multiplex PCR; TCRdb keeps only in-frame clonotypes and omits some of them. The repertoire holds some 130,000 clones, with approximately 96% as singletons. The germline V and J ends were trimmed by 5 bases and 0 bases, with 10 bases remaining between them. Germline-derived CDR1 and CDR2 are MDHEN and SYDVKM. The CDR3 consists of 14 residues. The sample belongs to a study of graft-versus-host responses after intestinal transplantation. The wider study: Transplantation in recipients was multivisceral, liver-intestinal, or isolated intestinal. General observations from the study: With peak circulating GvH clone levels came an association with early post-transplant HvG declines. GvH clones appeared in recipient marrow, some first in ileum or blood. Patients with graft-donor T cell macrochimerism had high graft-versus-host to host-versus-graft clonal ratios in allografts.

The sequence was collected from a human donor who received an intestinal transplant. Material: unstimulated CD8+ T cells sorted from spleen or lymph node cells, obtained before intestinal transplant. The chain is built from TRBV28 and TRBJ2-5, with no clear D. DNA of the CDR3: TGTGCCAGCAGTGCTACAGAGTACCAAGAGACCCAGTACTTC. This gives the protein CASSATEYQETQYF.